This TCR beta chain was obtained from a study of blood T cell repertoires in COVID-19. The length of the CDR3 is 15 residues. Trimming took 6 bases from V and 0 from J, leaving 12 bases between them. The germline V gene has CDR1 MNHEY and CDR2 SVGAGI. Original data processing: For nucleated cells, counts were estimated from reference gene primer amplification. Here immunoSEQ multiplex PCR was the method, and the copy in TCRdb shows in-frame clones only, minus some. V and J calls and clone size are those listed in that table; D and trimming were worked out from the DNA. There are approximately 67,000 clones in the sample; approximately 79% occur only once, and approximately 6.6% lies in the top ten.

Sequencing was carried out using peripheral blood. This clonotype originated in a man in his 60s with acute or convalescent COVID-19. This sequence joins TRBV6-5 and TRBJ1-3; D uncertain. The CDR3 sequence: CASRVDSYSGNTIYF. DNA of the CDR3: TGTGCCAGCAGGGTGGACTCTTACTCTGGAAACACCATATATTTT.